This TCR beta chain was captured in a study of Tregs in tolerant kidney transplant recipients. Data came from immunoSEQ multiplex PCR; TCRdb stores just in-frame clones and leaves some out. The sample has about 240,000 clones, 84% seen once. Germline CDR1 SGHTA, CDR2 FQGNSA. Unmatched junction bases numbered 13, after V lost 5 bases and J lost 3 bases. CDR3 size: 17 residues. Thawed PBMCs were FACS-sorted into unstimulated CD4+CD25+CD127- regulatory T cells, CD4+CD25- non-regulatory cells, CD4 and CD8 cells. The chain couples TRBV7-2 to TRBJ2-3; the match to TRBD2 covers 8 bases. The receptor was isolated from a human donor in good health. Source material: CD4+ T cells from blood. CDR3 sequence reads: CASSVPGLAVPTDTQYF. CDR3 DNA sequence: TGTGCCAGCAGCGTGCCCGGACTAGCTGTCCCGACAGATACGCAGTATTTT.